The T cell receptor beta chain under discussion was sequenced for a study of cytomegalovirus exposure and HLA in healthy donors. PCR involved 60 Vbeta and 13 Jbeta primers. Some clones are missing from TCRdb's copy, which holds only in-frame ones; the method was immunoSEQ multiplex PCR. The sample includes around 270,000 clones, about four fifths of them seen just once. The sample taken for sequencing was PBMCs. The source of this sequence is a girl aged 2 to 9 in good health and CMV-seronegative.

The CDR3 sequence is CASSSPGTGWFF. The CDR3 coding sequence is TGTGCCAGCAGCTCACCCGGGACAGGGTGGTTCTTC. The V and J genes are TRBV7-3 and TRBJ2-1; 9 nucleotides align to TRBD1. V lost 4 bases to trimming and J lost 15 bases; unmatched junction nucleotides: 7. This CDR3 has 12 amino acids. Germline lookup yields CDR1 SGHTA and CDR2 FQGTGA.